The 20 T cell receptor beta chains below were found in one sample sequenced in a study of blood T cell repertoires in COVID-19. Here immunoSEQ multiplex PCR was the method, and the copy in TCRdb shows in-frame clones only, minus some. In the table there are 70,000 or so clones, over 60% of which are singletons. The sequenced material came from peripheral blood. The receptors here all came from a man in his 60s with COVID-19, enrolled during active disease.

The genes are TRBV19 and TRBJ1-1; weak D call: TRBD1 (5 bases). The CDR3 has 13 amino acids. V gave up 7 bases and J gave up 7 bases, with 16 bases separating them. The germline V gene encodes CDR1 LNHDA and CDR2 SQIVND (reference sequence). The CDR3 sequence is CASTQGRMGEAFF. In DNA form, the CDR3 reads TGTGCCAGTACCCAGGGTAGGATGGGTGAAGCTTTCTTT.

This clone was observed a handful of times. The chain uses TRBV4-2 and TRBJ2-7, with 10 bases fitting TRBD2. Trimming cost V 0 bases and J 2 bases; bases outside gene matches: 4. The CDR3 has 16 residues. The germline V gene encodes CDR1 LGHNA and CDR2 YNFKEQ. In DNA form, the CDR3 reads TGTGCCAGCAGCCAAGATCTTACTAGCGGGGCCTACGAGCAGTACTTC. It translates to CASSQDLTSGAYEQYF.

This clone was picked up a small number of times. The chain recombines TRBV19 with TRBJ2-5; tentatively, D is TRBD2 (7 bases). CDR1 is LNHDA and CDR2 is SQIVND in the germline V gene (reference sequence). Trimming pared 5 bases from V and 7 bases from J, leaving 20 bases between. This CDR3 contains 15 residues. CDR3 nucleotide sequence: TGTGCCAGTAGTCCCACGGGGGGCGGCCGGGGGACCCAGTACTTC. It yields the protein CASSPTGGGRGTQYF. Using reference TRBV19 and TRBJ2-5 for the parts outside the CDR3, the full variable domain is DGGITQSPKYLFRKEGQNVTLSCEQNLNHDAMYWYRQDPGQGLRLIYYSQIVNDFQKGDIAEGYSVSREKKESFPLTVTSAQKNPTAFYLCASSPTGGGRGTQYFGPGTRLLVL.

CDR3: CATSRDFGQAASYEQYF. Written as DNA, the CDR3 is TGTGCCACCAGCAGAGATTTCGGACAGGCTGCCTCCTACGAGCAGTACTTC. This chain joins TRBV15 and TRBJ2-7, with 7 bases identical to TRBD1. The CDR3 sequence is 17 residues long. V lost 0 bases and J lost 0; bases outside the gene matches: 8. Germline V gene lookup returns CDR1 LNHNV and CDR2 YYDKDF (reference sequence).

The chain recombines TRBV5-1 with TRBJ2-3; D is ambiguous. The V end was cut by 5 bases, the J end by 2 bases, with 9 bases between. Germline V lookup: CDR1 SGHRS, CDR2 YFSETQ. CDR3 length: 13 residues. CDR3 amino acids: CASRSLNTDTQYF. The CDR3 region has the DNA TGCGCCAGCAGGTCTCTAAACACAGATACGCAGTATTTT. Combining the CDR3 with reference TRBV5-1 and TRBJ2-3 gives the whole variable domain KAGVTQTPRYLIKTRGQQVTLSCSPISGHRSVSWYQQTPGQGLQFLFEYFSETQRNKGNFPGRFSGRQFSNSRSEMNVSTLELGDSALYLCASRSLNTDTQYFGPGTRLTVL.

The CDR3 DNA sequence: TGTGCCAGCAGCCAAGAAGGCGGTAAGAATGGCTACACCTTC. The encoded protein is CASSQEGGKNGYTF. V is TRBV7-2 and J is TRBJ1-2, with D unresolved. This CDR3 has 14 residues. Germline-derived CDR1 and CDR2 are SGHTA and FQGNSA. Trimming pared 5 bases from V and 6 bases from J, leaving 16 bases between.

A single count supports this clone. This chain connects TRBV6-2 or TRBV6-3 to TRBJ2-3; the match to TRBD2 covers 12 bases. J lost 7 bases, V lost 4 bases, and 6 bases had no gene match. CDR1 and CDR2 from the germline V gene are MNHEY and SVGEGT. The CDR3 has 15 amino acids. The CDR3 nucleotides are TGTGCCAGCAGTTTGACTAGCGGGAGTGTTTATACGCAGTATTTT. Protein: CASSLTSGSVYTQYF.

V usage is TRBV2 and J usage is TRBJ2-7, with a tentative D call TRBD2 (6 bases). The CDR3 runs 13 residues. Trimming took 7 bases from V and 5 from J, leaving 15 bases between them. The germline CDR1 and CDR2 sequences are SNHLY and FYNNEI. The CDR3 here is CASKGQAGNEQYF. DNA of the CDR3: TGTGCCAGCAAGGGTCAAGCGGGCAACGAGCAGTACTTC.

This clone turned up a few times. J is TRBJ2-5 and V is TRBV5-1; D call uncertain. The CDR3 has 13 residues. Trimming removed 2 bases from V and 0 bases from J, with 5 bases in between. Germline CDR1 SGHRS, CDR2 YFSETQ. The CDR3 DNA sequence: TGCGCCAGCAGCTTAGCATACCAAGAGACCCAGTACTTC. This gives the protein CASSLAYQETQYF.

This clone was recorded once. The rearrangement uses TRBV28 and TRBJ2-1, with 13 nucleotides matching TRBD2. The CDR3 loop spans 16 amino acids. The V gene's germline CDR1 is MDHEN and CDR2 SYDVKM. The J segment lost 6 bases and the V segment lost 8 bases, leaving 10 bases of the junction unmatched. The CDR3 here is CASSSGGTSGTNEQFF. DNA of the CDR3: TGTGCCAGCTCCTCTGGGGGGACTAGCGGGACCAATGAGCAGTTCTTC. The variable domain in full, with the rest retrieved from reference TRBV28 and TRBJ2-1, is DVKVTQSSRYLVKRTGEKVFLECVQDMDHENMFWYRQDPGLGLRLIYFSYDVKMKEKGDIPEGYSVSREKKERFSLILESASTNQTSMYLCASSSGGTSGTNEQFFGPGTRLTVL.

This clone has just a few counts. This chain links TRBV5-4 with TRBJ2-7; 8 bases are a match to TRBD2. The CDR3 covers 15 residues. Germline CDR1 is SGHNT and CDR2 is YYREEE (reference sequence). Losses at the gene ends were 6 bases for V and 2 bases for J; bases not matched to a gene: 10. The CDR3 nucleotides are TGTGCCAGCACCCCGGGAGGGGAGTTCCCCTACGAGCAGTACTTC. Protein product: CASTPGGEFPYEQYF.

V usage is TRBV2 and J usage is TRBJ2-7, with 7 bases fitting TRBD1. V shed 7 bases, J shed 5 bases, and the junction held 5 bases outside the gene matches. CDR1 SNHLY and CDR2 FYNNEI come from the germline V gene. The CDR3 consists of 12 residues. The chain's CDR3 is CASNRGRDEQYF. The CDR3 nucleotides read TGTGCCAGCAACAGGGGTCGAGACGAGCAGTACTTC.

CDR3 bases: TGTGCCAGTAGTGACAGGGGGCTTGGGGAGCAGTACTTC. Amino acid sequence: CASSDRGLGEQYF. The chain joins TRBV19 to TRBJ2-7; 10 positions match TRBD1. Trimming took 5 bases from V and 7 from J; bases not matched to a gene: 5. CDR3 size: 13 residues. Germline CDR1 and CDR2: LNHDA and SQIVND (reference sequence).

The J gene is TRBJ2-5, the V gene TRBV27; D is unclear. The V and J ends lost 2 bases and 3 bases respectively, with 10 bases between them. Germline V CDR1 and CDR2: MNHEY, SMNVEV (reference sequence). The CDR3 has 14 amino acids. The CDR3, as DNA: TGTGCCAGCAGTTTAGCAGGTAACAAAGAGACCCAGTACTTC. The encoded protein is CASSLAGNKETQYF.

The rearrangement links TRBV7-2 to TRBJ2-6; D is undetermined. CDR3 length equals 16 residues. From germline, CDR1 is SGHTA and CDR2 FQGNSA. V was shortened by 5 bases and J by 0 bases, with 11 bases between the two germline ends. CDR3 sequence reads: CASSPQHLSGANVLTF. DNA for the CDR3: TGTGCCAGCAGCCCCCAACACCTCTCTGGGGCCAACGTCCTGACTTTC.

The genes are TRBV5-4 and TRBJ1-1; 7 nucleotides align to TRBD1. The CDR3 loop spans 16 amino acids. V shed 2 bases, J shed 2 bases, and the junction held 9 bases outside the gene matches. From germline, CDR1 is SGHNT and CDR2 YYREEE (reference sequence). This CDR3 is CASSFRLGTENTEAFF. For the CDR3, the DNA is TGTGCCAGCAGCTTCCGTCTAGGGACAGAAAACACTGAAGCTTTCTTT.

This chain joins TRBV6-5 and TRBJ2-6; tentatively, D is TRBD2 (5 bases). The CDR3 has 15 residues. Germline lookup yields CDR1 MNHEY and CDR2 SVGAGI. V lost 6 bases and J lost 1, with 10 bases in between. The CDR3 DNA is TGTGCCAGCAGATCGGGATCATCTGGGGCCAACGTCCTGACTTTC. Protein sequence: CASRSGSSGANVLTF.

This sequence joins TRBV24-1 and TRBJ2-7; 10 bases are shared with TRBD1. Germline values: CDR1 KGHDR, CDR2 SFDVKD. The CDR3 has 17 amino acids. Trimming took 4 bases from V and 4 from J; bases not matched to a gene: 12. The CDR3 loop reads CATSDGQGGQYVYEQYF. CDR3 in DNA: TGTGCCACCAGTGACGGACAGGGGGGCCAATATGTTTACGAGCAGTACTTC.

V usage is TRBV19 and J usage is TRBJ2-1; D is undetermined. The CDR3 contains 15 residues. Trimming shortened V by 1 base and J by 1 base, and 8 bases separated the two germline ends. CDR1 is LNHDA, CDR2 SQIVND, per germline (reference sequence). The CDR3 loop reads CASSIVARSYNEQFF. The CDR3 bases are TGTGCCAGTAGTATAGTCGCCAGATCCTACAATGAGCAGTTCTTC.

The V gene is TRBV11-3, the J gene TRBJ2-1, with D possibly matching TRBD2 (5 bases). Trimming cost V 3 bases and J 0 bases, with 9 bases left between them. Germline lookup yields CDR1 SGHNT and CDR2 YENEEA. The CDR3 is 15 amino acids. This chain's CDR3 is CASSFRLSSYNEQFF. In DNA, the CDR3 is TGTGCCAGCAGCTTTAGACTAAGCTCCTACAATGAGCAGTTCTTC.